These 12 T cell receptor beta chains originate from one sample sequenced in a study of cytomegalovirus exposure and HLA in healthy donors. The PCR contained 60 Vbeta and 13 Jbeta primers. Some clones are missing from TCRdb's copy, which holds only in-frame ones; the method was immunoSEQ multiplex PCR. The sample includes 99,000 or so clones, roughly 79% of them seen just once. The sample taken for sequencing was PBMCs. These receptors were obtained from a male donor in good health and CMV-seronegative.

This chain uses TRBV7-9 with TRBJ1-5; no reliable D call. The CDR3 is made up of 16 amino acids. From germline, CDR1 is SEHNR and CDR2 FQNEAQ (reference sequence). Trimming removed 1 base from V and 2 bases from J, with 12 bases in between. Here the CDR3 reads CASSLGAPMGNQPQHF. CDR3 DNA sequence: TGTGCCAGCAGCTTAGGGGCACCCATGGGCAATCAGCCCCAGCATTTT.

This chain links TRBV11-2 with TRBJ2-7, with unresolved D. The length of the CDR3 is 13 residues. Germline CDR1 reads SGHAT; CDR2 reads FQNNGV. V lost 1 base to trimming and J lost 2 bases, with 6 bases between them. The CDR3 here is CASSLGSAYEQYF. For the CDR3, the DNA is TGTGCCAGCAGCTTAGGGTCGGCCTACGAGCAGTACTTC.

This chain uses TRBV28 with TRBJ1-6; 8 bases line up with TRBD1. CDR3 length: 17 amino acids. V was clipped by 6 bases and J by 0 bases; unmatched bases: 7. Looked up from germline, CDR1 is MDHEN and CDR2 is SYDVKM. DNA for the CDR3: TGTGCCAGCAGAAGAAGGGACAGGAGCTCCTATAATTCACCCCTCCACTTT. This translates into CASRRRDRSSYNSPLHF.

This rearrangement joins TRBV5-6 to TRBJ2-5; D perhaps matches TRBD1 (5 bases). The J call could be wrong; TRBJ2-7 is a better fit for the DNA end. The V gene's germline CDR1 is SGHDT and CDR2 YYEEEE. The CDR3 contains 14 residues. The DNA of the CDR3 is TGTGCCAGCAGCTCAACAGGTAAAGCCTACGAGCAGTACTTC. Its translation is CASSSTGKAYEQYF.

The gene calls are TRBV5-1 and TRBJ1-1; 9 positions agree with TRBD1. Trimming at V came to 2 bases and at J to 2 bases, leaving 13 bases not matched to a gene. This CDR3 contains 18 residues. Germline V gives CDR1 SGHRS, CDR2 YFSETQ. CDR3 protein: CASSFIIGTGSVNTEAFF. The CDR3 DNA is TGCGCCAGCAGCTTTATCATAGGGACAGGGTCCGTCAACACTGAAGCTTTCTTT.

The chain combines TRBV9 with TRBJ2-1; D gene uncertain. V lost 0 bases and J 6 bases, leaving 7 bases between the germline ends. Germline V gene sequence: CDR1 SGDLS, CDR2 YYNGEE. This CDR3 region has 13 residues. CDR3 DNA sequence: TGTGCCAGCAGCGTAGGGCAGGTCAATGAGCAGTTCTTC. This codes for CASSVGQVNEQFF. Using reference TRBV9 and TRBJ2-1 for the parts outside the CDR3, the full variable domain is DSGVTQTPKHLITATGQRVTLRCSPRSGDLSVYWYQQSLDQGLQFLIQYYNGEERAKGNILERFSAQQFPDLHSELNLSSLELGDSALYFCASSVGQVNEQFFGPGTRLTVL.

This clone was counted a few times. The V call is TRBV4-1, the J call TRBJ2-2; 8 nucleotides line up with TRBD1. The CDR3 is made up of 16 amino acids. Trimming removed 3 bases from V and 5 bases from J; junction bases left unmatched: 8. The germline V gene encodes CDR1 MGHRA and CDR2 YSYEKL. Here the CDR3 reads CASSQETGEVTGELFF. As DNA, the CDR3 is TGCGCCAGCAGCCAGGAGACAGGGGAGGTGACCGGGGAGCTGTTTTTT.

J is TRBJ1-4 and V is TRBV5-1; D is possibly TRBD1 (6 bases). CDR3 size: 14 residues. Per germline, CDR1 SGHRS and CDR2 YFSETQ. Trimming removed 2 bases from V and 8 bases from J, with 13 bases in between. CDR3 in amino acids: CASSLNRVGEKLFF. The CDR3 coding sequence is TGCGCCAGCAGCTTAAACAGGGTGGGGGAAAAACTGTTTTTT.

V is TRBV27 and J is TRBJ2-5, with 7 bases that match TRBD1. The J call may not be correct, given that the DNA end is closer to TRBJ2-7. This CDR3 is 14 amino acids long. Germline CDR1 reads MNHEY; CDR2 reads SMNVEV (reference sequence). The CDR3 nucleotides are TGTGCCAGCAGTTTTCGGACAGGCTCCTACGAGCAGTACTTC. It yields the protein CASSFRTGSYEQYF.

This CDR3 reads CASSQVGTVIEKLFF. The CDR3 nucleotides are TGCGCCAGCAGCCAAGTCGGGACAGTTATAGAAAAACTGTTTTTT. J is TRBJ1-4 and V is TRBV4-3; TRBD1 agrees at 7 bases. CDR1 is LGHNA and CDR2 is YSLEER in the germline V gene. The CDR3 sequence is 15 residues long. V was pared by 1 base and J by 8 bases, with 7 bases of the junction left unmatched.

The chain employs TRBV7-8 and TRBJ2-2, with TRBD2 matching over 7 bases. The CDR3 loop spans 16 amino acids. Germline trimming cut 0 bases from V and 4 bases from J; bases unmatched to any gene: 5. The germline V gene has CDR1 SGHVS and CDR2 FQNEAQ. CDR3 protein: CASSLARRLATGELFF. CDR3 DNA sequence: TGTGCCAGCAGCTTAGCGCGAAGACTAGCCACCGGGGAGCTGTTTTTT.

The V and J genes are TRBV19 and TRBJ2-5, with D possibly matching TRBD2 (6 bases). The J call may be faulty, since TRBJ2-7 better matches the DNA end. This CDR3 has 15 residues. Germline values: CDR1 LNHDA, CDR2 SQIVND (reference sequence). For the CDR3, the DNA is TGTGCCAGTAGTATAAGTCGCGGAGCGGGCTCCGAGCAGTACTTC. Amino acid sequence: CASSISRGAGSEQYF.